The entry that follows covers one TCR beta chain sequence. Germline-derived CDR1 and CDR2 are SNHLY and FYNNEI. CDR3 size: 19 residues. The germline V and J ends were trimmed by 7 bases and 0 bases, with 25 bases remaining between them. This specimen comes from a study of blood T cell repertoires in COVID-19. Clones were read by immunoSEQ multiplex PCR, and TCRdb kept only the in-frame ones, dropping some. The data hold just over 150,000 clones, with approximately 82% observed a single time. Material for sequencing was peripheral blood. The receptor comes from a woman aged 35 to 49 with COVID-19, enrolled during active disease. V and J are TRBV2 and TRBJ1-5; TRBD1 is a possible D gene (5 bases). The CDR3 DNA reads TGTGCCAGCAATACGGACCCGACAGTAGCCGACGCTAGCAATCAGCCCCAGCATTTT. Translation: CASNTDPTVADASNQPQHF.